The entry that follows covers one TCR beta chain sequence. Its specificity is unknown. The data originate from a study of vaccination and CD4 T cells after COVID-19. Study findings and constraints: Rising from 21 to 38, the median of SARS-CoV-2-reactive clonotypes did not change significantly.

The V and J ends lost 8 bases and 0 bases respectively, with 20 bases between them. The CDR3 is made up of 16 amino acids. Germline CDR1 reads MNHEY; CDR2 reads SMNVEV (reference sequence). Researchers used the Oncomine TCR Beta short-read assay to sequence DNA from cultured CD4+ T cells. MiXCR, run by TCRdb on the PCR reads, gives a single entry per CDR3 protein. The repertoire includes tens of thousands of distinct CDR3 sequences, roughly two fifths of them detected once, and 5% sits in the top ten. The sample's treatment: roughly 10-day PBMC culture with coronavirus spike peptide pools or control peptides (ViraFEST assay).

The clonotype was recovered from a human donor who had recovered from COVID-19. Sequences were derived from CD4+ T cells from blood, cultured in vitro, sampled before SARS-CoV-2 vaccination. The chain carries TRBV27 and TRBJ2-7, with D possibly being TRBD1 or TRBD2 (6 bases each). CDR3 in DNA: TGTGCCAGCCAAAGAGGTAGGGGGGTCGACTCCTACGAGCAGTACTTC. This sequence encodes CASQRGRGVDSYEQYF.